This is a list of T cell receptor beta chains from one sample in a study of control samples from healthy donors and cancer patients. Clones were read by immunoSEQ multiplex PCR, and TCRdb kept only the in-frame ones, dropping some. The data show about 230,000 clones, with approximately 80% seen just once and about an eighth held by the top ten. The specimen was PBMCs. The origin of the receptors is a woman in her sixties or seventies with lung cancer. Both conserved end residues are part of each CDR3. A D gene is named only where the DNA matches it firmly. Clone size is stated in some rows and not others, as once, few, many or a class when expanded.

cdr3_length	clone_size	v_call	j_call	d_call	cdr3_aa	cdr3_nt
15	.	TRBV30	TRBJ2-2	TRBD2	CAWSWTSGITGELFF	TGTGCCTGGAGCTGGACTAGCGGGATAACCGGGGAGCTGTTTTTT
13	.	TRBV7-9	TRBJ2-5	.	CASSWDGVETQYF	TGTGCCAGCAGCTGGGATGGTGTGGAGACCCAGTACTTC
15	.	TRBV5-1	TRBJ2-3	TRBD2	CASSLDRGGTDTQYF	TGCGCCAGCAGCTTGGATCGGGGGGGCACAGATACGCAGTATTTT
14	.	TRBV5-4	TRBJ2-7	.	CASSLAGTYYEQYF	TGTGCCAGCAGCTTAGCCGGGACATACTACGAGCAGTACTTC
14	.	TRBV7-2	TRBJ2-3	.	CASSLMATTDTQYF	TGTGCCAGCAGCTTAATGGCCACCACAGATACGCAGTATTTT
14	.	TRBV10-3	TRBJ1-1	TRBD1	CAISDRGKNTEAFF	TGTGCCATCAGCGACAGGGGAAAGAACACTGAAGCTTTCTTT
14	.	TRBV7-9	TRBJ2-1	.	CASSATGFYNEQFF	TGTGCCAGCAGCGCTACGGGATTCTACAATGAGCAGTTCTTC
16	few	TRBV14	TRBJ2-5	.	CASSQVNSQPPRTQYF	TGTGCCAGCAGCCAAGTAAACTCACAGCCGCCACGGACCCAGTACTTC
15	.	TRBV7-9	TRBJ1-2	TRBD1	CASSLSTGDGGGYTF	TGTGCCAGCAGCCTATCGACAGGGGACGGCGGCGGCTACACCTTC
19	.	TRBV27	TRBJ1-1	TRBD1	CASSYTITTGSSWDTEAFF	TGTGCCAGCAGTTACACAATTACGACAGGGTCGAGTTGGGACACTGAAGCTTTCTTT
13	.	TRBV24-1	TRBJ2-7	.	CATSDPQTYEQYF	TGTGCCACCAGTGACCCACAAACCTACGAGCAGTACTTC
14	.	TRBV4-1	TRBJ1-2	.	CASSQEPGESGYTF	TGCGCCAGCAGCCAAGAACCCGGGGAAAGTGGCTACACCTTC
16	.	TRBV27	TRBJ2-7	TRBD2	CASSLGIAGDTYEQYF	TGTGCCAGCAGCTTGGGGATAGCGGGAGACACCTACGAGCAGTACTTC
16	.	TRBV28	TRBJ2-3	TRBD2	CASSRLAVSSTDTQYF	TGTGCCAGCAGTCGACTAGCGGTCTCTAGCACAGATACGCAGTATTTT
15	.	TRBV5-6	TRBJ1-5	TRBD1	CASSLAMTGNQPQHF	TGTGCCAGCAGCTTGGCCATGACAGGGAATCAGCCCCAGCATTTT
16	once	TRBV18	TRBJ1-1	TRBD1	CASSPSGQSISTEAFF	TGTGCCAGCTCACCTTCGGGACAGAGTATTTCTACTGAAGCTTTCTTT
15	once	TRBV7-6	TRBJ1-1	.	CASSLGGEGDTEAFF	TGTGCCAGCAGCTTAGGCGGAGAGGGGGACACTGAAGCTTTCTTT
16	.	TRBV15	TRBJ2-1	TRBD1	CATSRDGQGARNEQFF	TGTGCCACCAGCAGAGACGGGCAGGGGGCGCGGAATGAGCAGTTCTTC
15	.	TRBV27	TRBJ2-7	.	CASSLLSGFPYEQYF	TGTGCCAGCAGCCTCCTCAGCGGTTTTCCCTACGAGCAGTACTTC
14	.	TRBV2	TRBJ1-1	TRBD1	CASSGDRQNTEAFF	TGTGCCAGCAGTGGGGACAGACAGAACACTGAAGCTTTCTTT
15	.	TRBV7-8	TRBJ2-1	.	CASSVPQRIHNEQFF	TGTGCCAGCAGCGTTCCCCAGCGGATCCACAATGAGCAGTTCTTC
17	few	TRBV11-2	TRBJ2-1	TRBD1	CASSPTPGQGVYNEQFF	TGTGCCAGCAGCCCAACTCCTGGACAGGGAGTCTACAATGAGCAGTTCTTC
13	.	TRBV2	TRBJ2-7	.	CASSAWQGYEQYF	TGTGCCAGCAGTGCTTGGCAGGGCTACGAGCAGTACTTC
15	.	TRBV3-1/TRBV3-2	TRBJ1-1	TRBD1	CASRRQGVEHTEAFF	TGTGCCAGCAGGCGACAGGGGGTTGAGCACACTGAAGCTTTCTTT
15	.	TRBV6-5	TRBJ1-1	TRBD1	CASRSSGTGNTEAFF	TGTGCCAGCAGATCCTCCGGGACAGGGAACACTGAAGCTTTCTTT
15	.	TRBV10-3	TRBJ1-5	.	CAIKMDKNSNQPQHF	TGTGCCATCAAGATGGACAAAAATAGCAATCAGCCCCAGCATTTT
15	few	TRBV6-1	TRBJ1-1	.	CASSEKQGLNTEAFF	TGTGCCAGCAGTGAGAAGCAGGGATTGAACACTGAAGCTTTCTTT
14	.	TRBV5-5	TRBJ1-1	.	CASSLQRVNTEAFF	TGTGCCAGCAGCTTGCAACGGGTGAACACTGAAGCTTTCTTT
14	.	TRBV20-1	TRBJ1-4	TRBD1	CSASRTGESEKLFF	TGCAGTGCTAGTCGGACAGGGGAAAGTGAAAAACTGTTTTTT
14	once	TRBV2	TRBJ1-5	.	CASSDRERNQPQHF	TGTGCCAGCAGTGACAGGGAACGCAATCAGCCCCAGCATTTT
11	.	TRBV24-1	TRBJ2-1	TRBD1	CATSTGYEQFF	TGTGCCACCTCGACAGGGTATGAGCAGTTCTTC
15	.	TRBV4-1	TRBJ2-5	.	CASSQEGRTQETQYF	TGCGCCAGCAGCCAAGAGGGGAGAACCCAAGAGACCCAGTACTTC
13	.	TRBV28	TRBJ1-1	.	CALAGGMNTEAFF	TGTGCCTTGGCTGGGGGAATGAACACTGAAGCTTTCTTT
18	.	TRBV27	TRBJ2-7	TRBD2	CAGLRPGLAGLTAYEQYF	TGTGCCGGCCTACGGCCGGGACTAGCGGGCCTTACAGCCTACGAGCAGTACTTC
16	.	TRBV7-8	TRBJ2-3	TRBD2	CASSGALAGGTDTQYF	TGTGCCAGCAGCGGGGCACTAGCGGGAGGGACAGATACGCAGTATTTT
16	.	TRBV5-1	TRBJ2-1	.	CASSLAEGGPYNEQFF	TGCGCCAGCAGCTTGGCCGAGGGTGGCCCCTACAATGAGCAGTTCTTC
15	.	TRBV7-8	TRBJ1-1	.	CASSLAGREGVEAFF	TGTGCCAGCAGCTTAGCGGGTAGGGAGGGTGTGGAAGCTTTCTTT
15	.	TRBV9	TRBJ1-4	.	CASGSGPPTNEKLFF	TGTGCCAGCGGGTCCGGCCCTCCGACTAATGAAAAACTGTTTTTT
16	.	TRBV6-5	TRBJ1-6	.	CASSSGGRVWNSPLHF	TGTGCCAGCAGTTCCGGGGGCCGGGTCTGGAATTCACCCCTCCACTTT
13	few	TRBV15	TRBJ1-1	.	CATSRQGGTEAFF	TGTGCCACCAGCAGACAGGGAGGCACTGAAGCTTTCTTT
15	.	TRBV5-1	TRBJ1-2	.	CASSLGGITNYGYTF	TGCGCCAGCAGCTTAGGGGGGATTACTAACTATGGCTACACCTTC
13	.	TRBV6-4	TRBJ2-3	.	CASSDTWRDTQYF	TGTGCCAGCAGTGACACGTGGCGAGATACGCAGTATTTT
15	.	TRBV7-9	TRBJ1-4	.	CASSLGGTSEEKLFF	TGTGCCAGCAGCTTAGGCGGGACGTCAGAGGAAAAACTGTTTTTT